One and the same sample provided the 2 T cell receptor beta chains below, sequenced in a study of blood T cell repertoires in COVID-19. Some clones are missing from TCRdb's copy, which holds only in-frame ones; the method was immunoSEQ multiplex PCR. Of 250,000 to 300,000 clones listed, 80% to 95% are singletons. The sample consisted of PBMCs or T cells enriched from blood (not recorded which). The receptors shown here come from a woman aged 25 to 39 who had recovered from COVID-19.

The CDR3 sequence: CASSGDKSSYEQYF. The CDR3 coding sequence is TGTGCCAGCAGCGGGGACAAGAGCTCCTACGAGCAGTACTTC. The V gene is TRBV5-6, the J gene TRBJ2-7; D is possibly TRBD1 (6 bases). Per the germline V gene, CDR1 is SGHDT and CDR2 is YYEEEE. The CDR3 covers 14 residues. Trimming left V 4 bases short and J 0 bases short, with 11 bases between. The full variable domain, in which reference TRBV5-6 and TRBJ2-7 provide the parts outside the CDR3, is DAGVTQSPTHLIKTRGQQVTLRCSPKSGHDTVSWYQQALGQGPQFIFQYYEEEERQRGNFPDRFSGHQFPNYSSELNVNALLLGDSALYLCASSGDKSSYEQYFGPGTRLTVT.

The table lists this clone with a count of one. The rearrangement links TRBV5-1 to TRBJ2-7; the D gene is possibly TRBD2 (5 bases). Per germline, CDR1 SGHRS and CDR2 YFSETQ. The CDR3 contains 12 residues. V was cut by 2 bases and J by 6 bases, with 9 bases left in between. CDR3 in amino acids: CASSLEGREQYF. The CDR3 DNA is TGCGCCAGCAGCTTAGAGGGTCGCGAGCAGTACTTC.